The T cell receptor beta chain described here comes from a study of shared clonotypes between healthy human individuals. Study results and limitations: Generation of non-shared clonotypes was less probable than generation of clonotypes shared by all four donors. Naive subsets typically showed greater estimated richness than memory subsets.

Adult donors, all healthy and HIV-negative, had no recent acute infections or vaccinations. This clone was detected once. Its matching antigen is unknown. Execution of the assay was at deep level. The protocol was immunoSEQ multiplex PCR, while the TCRdb copy is restricted to in-frame clones and leaves out a portion. The table shows 1 million to 1.2 million clones, with around 77% occurring only once. Germline loops: CDR1 MNHNS, CDR2 SASEGT. V was pared by 3 bases and J by 1 base, with 18 bases between. CDR3 length: 17 residues. This receptor was obtained from a man aged 18 to 30 in good health. Some clones in this sample may be carry-over from other donors' samples. The specimen was memory CD4+ T cells from PBMCs. Subset described: CD45RA-negative fraction. J is TRBJ1-1 and V is TRBV6-1; D might be TRBD1 (6 bases). The CDR3 spells CASSDASAGDRNTEAFF. CDR3 bases: TGTGCCAGCAGTGATGCGTCGGCAGGGGATAGGAACACTGAAGCTTTCTTT.